This T cell receptor beta chain was observed in a study of T cell repertoires in cytomegalovirus infection. About the research overall: Indications came from public TCR beta signatures; they pointed to CMV infection and to a matching HLA type.

V lost 5 bases to trimming and J lost 4 bases; unmatched junction nucleotides: 11. The CDR3 runs to 15 residues. The germline CDR1 and CDR2 sequences are SGHVS and FQNEAQ. A single record per CDR3 protein comes from TCRdb applying MiXCR to the reads. The sample records 450,000 to 650,000 distinct CDR3 sequences, about 39% being singletons. This clonotype has more than one count but fewer than ten. What it binds is not known. The V gene is TRBV7-8, the J gene TRBJ2-7; 7 bases line up with TRBD1. The clonotype originates from a human donor in good health (CMV status not recorded). Some clones in this sample may be carry-over from other donors' samples. Here the sequenced sample was cultured PBMCs, taken from culture after CMV antigen stimulation. The CDR3 bases are TGTGCCAGCAGCGCCCGACAGGGTAGAGGGTACGAGCAGTACTTC. Amino acid sequence: CASSARQGRGYEQYF. The full variable domain, rest sourced from reference TRBV7-8 and TRBJ2-7, is GAGVSQSPRYKVAKRGQDVALRCDPISGHVSLFWYQQALGQGPEFLTYFQNEAQLDKSGLPSDRFFAERPEGSVSTLKIQRTQQEDSAVYLCASSARQGRGYEQYFGPGTRLTVT.